This entry is about one T cell receptor (beta chain). This study enrolled people aged about 18 to 100 from 24 US geographic areas. In assigning cohorts, the study relied on participant-reported clinical history. The record originates from a study of blood T cell repertoires in COVID-19. Turning to the study itself: COVID-19 samples collected from the United States, Italy and Spain covered acute and convalescent phases.

As processed by the authors: By means of reference gene primer amplification, nucleated cell counts were estimated. TCRdb's copy holds only in-frame clones and misses some; the assay was immunoSEQ multiplex PCR. V and J calls and clone size come straight from that table; D and trimming were deduced from the DNA. The sample has under 400,000 clones, about 86% seen once; the top ten hold about 4%. This TCR was recovered from a woman aged 35 to 49 with acute COVID-19. Sequenced material: PBMCs or T cells enriched from blood (not recorded which).

The chain's CDR3 is CASRFNRDTDYGYTF. The CDR3 DNA reads as TGTGCCAGCAGATTTAACCGGGACACCGACTATGGCTACACCTTC. The chain couples TRBV7-9 to TRBJ1-2; D might be TRBD1 (6 bases). The CDR3 loop spans 15 amino acids. Trimming removed 6 bases from V and 3 bases from J, with 17 bases in between. Germline loops: CDR1 SEHNR, CDR2 FQNEAQ (reference sequence).